This record concerns one T cell receptor (beta chain) sequence. The antigen is undetermined. The record originates from a study of CD8 T cells in Susac syndrome. Study overall: Among the Susac syndrome patients sequenced, six had active disease and under 10 were in remission.

Peripheral blood CD8+ and CD4+ T cells were profiled by TCR beta sequencing. Broader study findings: Clonal expansion was missing from Susac syndrome CD4+ T cell repertoires.

The authors reverse transcribed 0.5 to 1 ug RNA with random hexamers. Amplification of the TCR beta CDR3 was carried out by immunoSEQ multiplex PCR, which spanned a total of 54 Vbeta and 13 Jbeta segments. Each CDR3 protein gets one entry after TCRdb re-called the immunoSEQ multiplex PCR reads with MiXCR. The sample has under 200,000 distinct CDR3 sequences, around 95% seen once. Sequencing input: CD4+ T cells from PBMCs. This receptor was identified in a human donor with Susac syndrome.

The CDR3 reads CASSAPGSETQYF. DNA of the CDR3: TGTGCCAGTAGTGCCCCCGGAAGCGAGACCCAGTACTTC. J is TRBJ2-5 and V is TRBV19; D not resolved. Germline loops: CDR1 LNHDA, CDR2 SQIVND (reference sequence). The CDR3 is 13 residues long. V lost 5 bases and J lost 5, with 12 bases in between.